This T cell receptor (beta chain) was obtained from a study of blood T cell repertoires in COVID-19. Study details: Italy, Spain and the United States were the sources of the convalescent and acute COVID-19 samples.

The authors' processing: Estimates of nucleated cell counts were drawn from the amplification of reference gene primers. Sequencing was performed with immunoSEQ multiplex PCR; in TCRdb, only in-frame clones are kept and a portion is missing. That table furnishes V, J and clone size, whereas the DNA furnished D and trimming. Seen here are some 140,000 clones, about 81% observed once, and the top ten hold approximately 18%. Per the germline V gene, CDR1 is SQVTM and CDR2 is ANQGSEA. The V end lost 8 bases, the J end lost 4 bases, and 14 bases lay between the germline ends. The CDR3 is made up of 12 amino acids.

The chain employs TRBV29-1 and TRBJ1-1, with a weak D call TRBD1 (5 bases). The clonotype was recovered from a woman aged 80 or over with acute or convalescent COVID-19. What was sequenced was peripheral blood. CDR3 residues: CSYLGQGTEAFF. The CDR3, as DNA: TGCAGCTACTTGGGGCAGGGCACTGAAGCTTTCTTT.